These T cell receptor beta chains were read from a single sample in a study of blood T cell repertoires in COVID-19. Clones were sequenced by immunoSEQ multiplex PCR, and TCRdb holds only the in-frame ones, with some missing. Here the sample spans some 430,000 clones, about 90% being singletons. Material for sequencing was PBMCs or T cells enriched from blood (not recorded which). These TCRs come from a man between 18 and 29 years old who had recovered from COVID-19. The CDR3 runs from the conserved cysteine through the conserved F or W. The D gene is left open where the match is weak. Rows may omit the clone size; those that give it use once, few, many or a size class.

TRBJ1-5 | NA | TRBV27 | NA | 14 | TGTGCCAGCAGTTTCACGGTGGGCAATCAGCCCCAGCATTTT | CASSFTVGNQPQHF
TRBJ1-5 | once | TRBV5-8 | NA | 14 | TGTGCCAGCAGCTTCAGGGGAGGCAATCAGCCCCAGCATTTT | CASSFRGGNQPQHF
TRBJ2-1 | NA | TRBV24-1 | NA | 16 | TGTGCCACCAGTGACCTCGACAGCTTCTCCTACAATGAGCAGTTCTTC | CATSDLDSFSYNEQFF
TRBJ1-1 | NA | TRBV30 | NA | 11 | TGTGCCTGGAGTCAGACAGGAGAAGCTTTCTTT | CAWSQTGEAFF
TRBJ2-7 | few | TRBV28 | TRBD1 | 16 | TGTGCCAGCACCATTGGCGGGACAGGGGGATCTAGGGAGCAGTACTTC | CASTIGGTGGSREQYF
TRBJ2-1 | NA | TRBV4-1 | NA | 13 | TGCGCCAGCGGCCTAGTCGCCTACAATGAGCAGTTCTTC | CASGLVAYNEQFF
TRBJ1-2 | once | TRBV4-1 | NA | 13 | TGCGCCAGCAGCCAAGATGGCCCGGAGGGCTACACCTTC | CASSQDGPEGYTF
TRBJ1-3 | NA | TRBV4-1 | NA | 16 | TGCGCCAGCAGCCAAGACAGTCCCAGCTCTGGAAACACCATATATTTT | CASSQDSPSSGNTIYF
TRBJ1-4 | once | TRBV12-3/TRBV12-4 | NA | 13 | TGTGCCACAGCGTGGTTCGGTAATGAAAAACTGTTTTTT | CATAWFGNEKLFF
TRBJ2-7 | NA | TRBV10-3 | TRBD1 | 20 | TGTGCCATCAGTGAGTCGGTGGGAGGTCAGGGGGCTCGGGTGTCCTACGAGCAGTACTTC | CAISESVGGQGARVSYEQYF
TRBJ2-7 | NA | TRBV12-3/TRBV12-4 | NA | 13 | TGTGCCAGCAGTTTAGGAAGGGGCAACGAGCAGTACTTC | CASSLGRGNEQYF
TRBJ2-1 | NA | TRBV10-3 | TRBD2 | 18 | TGTGCCATCAGTGAGGGGGAGGCGCGGGAGAGCTCCTACAATGAGCAGTTCTTC | CAISEGEARESSYNEQFF
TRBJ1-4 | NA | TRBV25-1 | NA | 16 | TGTGCCAGCAGTGACATCGCCAGGACAACTAATGAAAAACTGTTTTTT | CASSDIARTTNEKLFF
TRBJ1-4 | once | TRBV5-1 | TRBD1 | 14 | TGCGCCAGCAGCTTGACAGGGGAAAACGAAAAACTGTTTTTT | CASSLTGENEKLFF
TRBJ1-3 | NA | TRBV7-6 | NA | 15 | TGTGCCAGCAGCTTAGCACAGGGCTTCGCGGACACCATATATTTT | CASSLAQGFADTIYF
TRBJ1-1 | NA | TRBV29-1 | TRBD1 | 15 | TGCAGCGTTGTCTATCTGGGACAGAGGAACACTGAAGCTTTCTTT | CSVVYLGQRNTEAFF
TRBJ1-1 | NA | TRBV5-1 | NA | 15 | TGCGCCAGCAGCTTGGGTCAAGGGGGATCTAATGAAGCTTTCTTT | CASSLGQGGSNEAFF
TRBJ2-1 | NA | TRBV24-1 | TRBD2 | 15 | TGTGCCACCAGTGGCCTAGCGGGGGCCTACAATGAGCAGTTCTTC | CATSGLAGAYNEQFF
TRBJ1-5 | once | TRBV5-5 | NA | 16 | TGTGCCAGCAGCTGGCAGGTCCCAGATAGCAATCAGCCCCAGCATTTT | CASSWQVPDSNQPQHF
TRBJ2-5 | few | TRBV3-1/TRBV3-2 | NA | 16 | TGTGCCAGCAGCCAAGGCCCTGGACTAGGGGGAGAGACCCAGTACTTC | CASSQGPGLGGETQYF
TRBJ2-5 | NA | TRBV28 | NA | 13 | TGTGCCAGCACCCTCGGGGGTTCGGAGACCCAGTACTTC | CASTLGGSETQYF
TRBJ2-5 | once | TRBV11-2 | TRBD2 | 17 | TGTGCCAGCAGCTTGGGGTCACGAGCGGGAGCAATGGAGACCCAGTACTTC | CASSLGSRAGAMETQYF
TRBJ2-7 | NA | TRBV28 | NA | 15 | TGTGCCAGCAGCCTCCGGTACAGGTCCGCCTACGAGCAGTACTTC | CASSLRYRSAYEQYF
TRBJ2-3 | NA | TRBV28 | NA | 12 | TGTGCCAGCAGCCGGGACACAGATACGCAGTATTTT | CASSRDTDTQYF
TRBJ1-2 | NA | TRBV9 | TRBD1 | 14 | TGTGCCAGCAGCAACGCAGGGACAGCCTATGGCTACACCTTC | CASSNAGTAYGYTF
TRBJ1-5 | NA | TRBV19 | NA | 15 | TGTGCCAGTAAAGAACTGATCCCCGGGAATCAGCCCCAGCATTTT | CASKELIPGNQPQHF